These 2 T cell receptor beta chains were all obtained from the same sample, sequenced in a study of monozygotic twins with inflammatory bowel disease. TCRdb re-called the 5' RACE reads and gives one entry per CDR3 protein, without DNA. This sample's clone table lists about 210,000 distinct CDR3 sequences. Sample: blood. The receptors stem from a human donor with ulcerative colitis or Crohn's disease, or a healthy co-twin of an affected twin (not recorded which).

The chain couples TRBV7-9 to TRBJ1-1. Germline assignment: CDR1 SEHNR and CDR2 FQNEAQ (reference sequence). The CDR3 length is 14 residues. The CDR3 region is CASSLLQENTEAFF.

The chain combines TRBV30 with TRBJ2-7. Germline V lookup: CDR1 GTSNPN, CDR2 SVGIG (reference sequence). The CDR3 loop spans 11 amino acids. CDR3 sequence: CAWSVLREQYF. Full variable domain (rest looked up from reference TRBV30 and TRBJ2-7): SQTIHQWPATLVQPVGSPLSLECTVEGTSNPNLYWYRQAAGRGLQLLFYSVGIGQISSEVPQNLSASRPQDRQFILSSKKLLLSDSGFYLCAWSVLREQYFGPGTRLTVT.